These 31 T cell receptor beta chains share one sample of origin, sequenced in a study of cytomegalovirus exposure and HLA in healthy donors. This PCR relied on a set of 60 Vbeta primers and 13 Jbeta primers. The protocol was immunoSEQ multiplex PCR, while the TCRdb copy is restricted to in-frame clones and leaves out a portion. The data contain around 150,000 clones, roughly 80% of them seen just once; the ten biggest clones take up more than 8%. The sample was PBMCs. The receptors here all came from a male donor in good health and CMV-seropositive.

In nucleotides, the CDR3 is TGTGCCAGCAGCCCCCGGGGGGAGTCTGGGGCCAACGTCCTGACTTTC. It yields the protein CASSPRGESGANVLTF. The chain carries TRBV5-4 and TRBJ2-6; 7 positions agree with TRBD2. The length of the CDR3 is 16 residues. Germline V gene data show CDR1 as SGHNT and CDR2 as YYREEE (reference sequence). Losses at the gene ends were 4 bases for V and 1 base for J; bases not matched to a gene: 5.

Note on this clone: At one end the junction does not follow the germline gene, possibly because of a read error. The rearrangement joins TRBV4-3 to TRBJ2-6; TRBD1 might be the D (5 bases). CDR3 length equals 19 residues. Germline values: CDR1 LGHNA, CDR2 YSLEER. The CDR3 DNA sequence: TGCGCCAGCAGCCTAAGTTGGGCAGGGCTTTTCTCTGGGGCCAACGGCCTGACTTTC. This sequence encodes CASSLSWAGLFSGANGLTF.

V usage is TRBV12-5 and J usage is TRBJ2-2, with TRBD1 as a possible D gene (5 bases). Trimming left V 7 bases short and J 4 bases short, with 16 bases between. Germline V gene lookup returns CDR1 LGHNT and CDR2 FRNRAP. The CDR3 is made up of 15 amino acids. CDR3 amino acids: CASVGGRASTGELFF. The CDR3 nucleotides are TGTGCTAGTGTTGGTGGCAGGGCAAGCACCGGGGAGCTGTTTTTT.

The CDR3 DNA is TGCGCCAGCAGCTCTTCCGGGACTAGCGGGAGTTTCGGTATCGAGCAGTACTTC. It yields the protein CASSSSGTSGSFGIEQYF. The V and J genes are TRBV5-1 and TRBJ2-7; 14 nucleotides match TRBD2. Germline V gene data show CDR1 as SGHRS and CDR2 as YFSETQ. CDR3 size: 18 residues. Trimming at V came to 3 bases and at J to 6 bases, leaving 14 bases not matched to a gene.

The chain uses TRBV19 and TRBJ1-5, with 8 positions matching TRBD1. Per the germline V gene, CDR1 is LNHDA and CDR2 is SQIVND (reference sequence). V shed 7 bases, J shed 5 bases, and the junction held 10 bases outside the gene matches. The CDR3 sequence is 15 residues long. The CDR3 sequence: CASTLDRGTDQPQHF. The CDR3 DNA is TGTGCCAGTACCCTAGACAGGGGTACGGATCAGCCCCAGCATTTT.

The V gene is TRBV5-4, the J gene TRBJ2-2; 7 positions agree with TRBD2. This CDR3 has 16 amino acids. CDR1 and CDR2 from the germline V gene are SGHNT and YYREEE (reference sequence). The V segment lost 2 bases and the J segment 0 bases; nucleotides outside the gene matches: 4. CDR3 in DNA: TGTGCCAGCAGCTTACCAGGACTAGCGAACACCGGGGAGCTGTTTTTT. This gives the protein CASSLPGLANTGELFF.

This chain links TRBV11-2 with TRBJ1-2; TRBD1 matches at 7 bases. With V trimmed by 1 base and J by 7 bases, 6 bases remained unmatched. The CDR3 loop spans 14 amino acids. The germline V gene encodes CDR1 SGHAT and CDR2 FQNNGV. The CDR3 DNA is TGTGCCAGCAGCTTAGTCGGGCGACAGGGTGGCTACACCTTC. It yields the protein CASSLVGRQGGYTF.

The J gene is TRBJ2-2, the V gene TRBV28; maybe TRBD2 (7 bases). Trimming removed 6 bases from V and 1 base from J, with 15 bases in between. This CDR3 is built from 16 residues. Per germline, CDR1 MDHEN and CDR2 SYDVKM. In DNA form, the CDR3 reads TGTGCCAGCAGCCGCCCGGGGGGCTGGAACACCGGGGAGCTGTTTTTT. Translation gives CASSRPGGWNTGELFF.

The chain has TRBV25-1 and TRBJ2-7; 11 bases fit TRBD2. The J segment lost 5 bases and the V segment lost 7 bases, leaving 7 bases of the junction unmatched. CDR1 and CDR2 from the germline V gene are MGHDK and SYGVNS. The CDR3 is made up of 14 amino acids. The CDR3 spells CASKGTSGGHEQYF. The CDR3 coding sequence is TGTGCCAGCAAGGGAACTAGCGGGGGCCACGAGCAGTACTTC.

The chain couples TRBV9 to TRBJ2-2; D remains ambiguous. The CDR3 totals 15 residues. V lost 2 bases and J 6 bases, leaving 14 bases between the germline ends. Germline-derived CDR1 and CDR2 are SGDLS and YYNGEE. DNA of the CDR3: TGTGCCAGCAGCGTTGCCCCGGGTCTGGCCGGGGAGCTGTTTTTT. This sequence encodes CASSVAPGLAGELFF.

The chain couples TRBV6-1 to TRBJ2-5, with 7 bases that match TRBD1. J was trimmed by 2 bases and V by 4 bases; bases with no gene match: 7. Germline values: CDR1 MNHNS, CDR2 SASEGT. The CDR3 runs 15 residues. The CDR3 region has the DNA TGTGCCAGCAGTGGCCAACCGGGACAGCAAGAGACCCAGTACTTC. Translation: CASSGQPGQQETQYF.

The V call is TRBV28, the J call TRBJ2-2, with 13 bases aligning to TRBD2. The trim removed 0 bases at V and 6 bases at J, leaving 4 bases unmatched. Germline CDR1 reads MDHEN; CDR2 reads SYDVKM. This CDR3 is 17 amino acids long. The CDR3 coding sequence is TGTGCCAGCAGTTTATGGAAACTAGCGGGGGGGCCCGGGGAGCTGTTTTTT. Amino acid sequence: CASSLWKLAGGPGELFF.

This clone was recorded only once. The gene calls are TRBV7-9 and TRBJ1-1; D perhaps matches TRBD1 (6 bases). V was clipped by 5 bases and J by 1 base, with 11 bases between them. CDR3 length equals 14 residues. Germline loops: CDR1 SEHNR, CDR2 FQNEAQ (reference sequence). Written as DNA, the CDR3 is TGTGCCAGCAGCCTACGGGGACAGAACACTGAAGCTTTCTTT. Protein: CASSLRGQNTEAFF.

The chain carries TRBV5-1 and TRBJ1-1; TRBD1 matches at 10 bases. The CDR3 sequence is 17 residues long. In germline, CDR1 is SGHRS, CDR2 YFSETQ. V lost 0 bases, J lost 0 bases, and 5 bases stayed unmatched. CDR3 sequence reads: CASSLVPGQGMNTEAFF. CDR3 nucleotides: TGCGCCAGCAGCTTGGTACCGGGACAGGGGATGAACACTGAAGCTTTCTTT.

This chain connects TRBV5-6 to TRBJ1-5; TRBD1 agrees at 9 bases. V was clipped by 0 bases and J by 4 bases; unmatched bases: 2. CDR1 and CDR2 (germline): SGHDT, YYEEEE. The CDR3 has 15 amino acids. In DNA, the CDR3 is TGTGCCAGCAGCTTGGGAGGACAGGGGAATCAGCCCCAGCATTTT. It is translated as CASSLGGQGNQPQHF.

As for this clone: At one of its ends the junction is not consistent with the germline gene, which may arise from a read error. The genes are TRBV7-9 and TRBJ2-6; 7 nucleotides line up with TRBD2. The CDR3 sequence is 18 residues long. Germline CDR1 and CDR2: SEHNR and FQNEAQ (reference sequence). The CDR3 coding sequence is TGTGCCAGCAGCTCACGCGGGGAGGGCCTGGGGCCGGCCAACGGCCTGACTTTC. This translates into CASSSRGEGLGPANGLTF.

The chain combines TRBV11-2 with TRBJ1-2; no clear D gene. The CDR3 is 14 amino acids. Trimming stripped 2 bases from V and 2 bases from J, with 9 bases between. CDR1 and CDR2 from the germline V gene are SGHAT and FQNNGV. The CDR3 coding sequence is TGTGCCAGCAGCTTATATGAGGGCAACTATGGCTACACCTTC. Translation gives CASSLYEGNYGYTF.

This clone was detected only once. The chain has TRBV7-2 and TRBJ2-3; 7 positions agree with TRBD2. Germline V gives CDR1 SGHTA, CDR2 FQGNSA. The CDR3 sequence is 17 residues long. The J segment lost 5 bases and the V segment lost 2 bases, leaving 13 bases of the junction unmatched. The CDR3 bases are TGTGCCAGCAGCTTAAACGTTTTGCGGGAGAGGTTAGATACGCAGTATTTT. Protein: CASSLNVLRERLDTQYF.

The gene calls are TRBV6-4 and TRBJ1-2; 11 bases line up with TRBD1. Germline values: CDR1 MRHNA, CDR2 SNTAGT. V lost 2 bases, J lost 10 bases, and 3 bases stayed unmatched. CDR3 size: 13 residues. CDR3 loop: CASSDGTGGDYTF. CDR3 coding DNA: TGTGCCAGCAGTGACGGGACAGGGGGAGACTACACCTTC.

The chain combines TRBV5-1 with TRBJ2-2; D possibly corresponds to TRBD2 (6 bases). CDR1 and CDR2 (germline): SGHRS, YFSETQ. The CDR3 extends over 13 amino acids. Between the trimmed V and J ends, which lost 4 bases and 6 bases, there was a span of 10 bases. CDR3 residues: CASSPGGPGELFF. CDR3 nucleotide sequence: TGCGCCAGCAGCCCCGGGGGTCCCGGGGAGCTGTTTTTT.

This clone appeared a single time. CDR3 loop: CASTHPRRQYSNQPQHF. The CDR3 region has the DNA TGTGCCAGCACCCATCCCAGGAGACAGTATAGCAATCAGCCCCAGCATTTT. The chain joins TRBV28 to TRBJ1-5, with D possibly being TRBD1 (5 bases). CDR3 length equals 17 residues. The germline V gene has CDR1 MDHEN and CDR2 SYDVKM. The V end was cut by 7 bases, the J end by 0 bases, with 19 bases between.

The J gene is TRBJ2-1, the V gene TRBV4-3, with 7 positions matching TRBD2. Per the germline V gene, CDR1 is LGHNA and CDR2 is YSLEER. V trimming: 4 bases; J trimming: 5 bases; junction bases outside the gene matches: 11. This CDR3 is 16 amino acids long. The CDR3 loop is CASSPSLASGNNEQFF. The CDR3, as DNA: TGCGCCAGCAGCCCTTCCCTAGCTAGCGGAAACAATGAGCAGTTCTTC.

The V gene is TRBV4-3, the J gene TRBJ2-4, with 8 positions matching TRBD1. Losses at the gene ends were 3 bases for V and 6 bases for J; bases not matched to a gene: 10. The CDR3 runs to 16 residues. Germline CDR1 is LGHNA and CDR2 is YSLEER. The DNA of the CDR3 is TGCGCCAGCAGCCACGAAACCAGGGGGCGCGGAAACATTCAGTACTTC. It codes for CASSHETRGRGNIQYF.

Notes on this clone: This sample includes further DNA sequences coding for the same CDR3. The gene calls are TRBV28 and TRBJ2-5; 9 nucleotides line up with TRBD2. CDR1 MDHEN and CDR2 SYDVKM come from the germline V gene. The V segment lost 4 bases and the J segment 4 bases; nucleotides outside the gene matches: 1. This CDR3 comprises 13 residues. CDR3 bases: TGTGCCAGCAGTTCACTAGCGGGAGAGACCCAGTACTTC. This gives the protein CASSSLAGETQYF.

J is TRBJ2-7 and V is TRBV29-1, with 9 bases identical to TRBD2. The CDR3 covers 14 residues. Per germline, CDR1 SQVTM and CDR2 ANQGSEA. Trimming removed 5 bases from V and 0 bases from J; junction bases left unmatched: 5. CDR3 protein: CSVLLSGGSYEQYF. The CDR3 DNA reads TGCAGCGTTCTCCTTAGCGGGGGCTCCTACGAGCAGTACTTC.

V and J are TRBV5-1 and TRBJ2-2; 9 bases map to TRBD1. V was clipped by 4 bases and J by 4 bases; unmatched bases: 5. The CDR3 loop spans 15 amino acids. Germline V gene data show CDR1 as SGHRS and CDR2 as YFSETQ. CDR3 DNA sequence: TGCGCCAGCAGCCTGGACAGGGGAAGCACCGGGGAGCTGTTTTTT. It is translated as CASSLDRGSTGELFF. The full variable domain, its missing parts supplied by reference TRBV5-1 and TRBJ2-2, is KAGVTQTPRYLIKTRGQQVTLSCSPISGHRSVSWYQQTPGQGLQFLFEYFSETQRNKGNFPGRFSGRQFSNSRSEMNVSTLELGDSALYLCASSLDRGSTGELFFGEGSRLTVL.

This clone was seen only a few times. V and J are TRBV6-1 and TRBJ1-6; no clear D. The germline CDR1 and CDR2 sequences are MNHNS and SASEGT. This CDR3 contains 14 residues. V lost 6 bases to trimming and J lost 5 bases, with 11 bases between them. CDR3 DNA sequence: TGTGCCAGCAGCCCGCCGGTCGATAATTCACCCCTCCACTTT. Translated: CASSPPVDNSPLHF.

This chain uses TRBV19 with TRBJ1-2; no reliable D call. This CDR3 contains 11 residues. Germline CDR1 reads LNHDA; CDR2 reads SQIVND (reference sequence). With 4 bases removed from V and 4 bases from J, the gap between germline ends came to 4 bases. The CDR3 DNA reads TGTGCCAGTAGTAGGCTCTATGGCTACACCTTC. This translates into CASSRLYGYTF.

V is TRBV11-3 and J is TRBJ2-2, with D maybe TRBD1 (5 bases). V shed 3 bases and J shed 3 bases, with 11 bases lying between them. Germline assignment: CDR1 SGHNT and CDR2 YENEEA. The CDR3 runs 15 residues. The CDR3 DNA sequence: TGTGCCAGCAGCTTCATAGGGGCCGACACCGGGGAGCTGTTTTTT. Protein: CASSFIGADTGELFF.

This clone has only one observation. This chain joins TRBV28 and TRBJ2-7, with 11 bases identical to TRBD1. The CDR3 covers 15 residues. Germline V gene sequence: CDR1 MDHEN, CDR2 SYDVKM. The J segment lost 3 bases and the V segment lost 7 bases, leaving 8 bases of the junction unmatched. The CDR3 bases are TGTGCCAGCACTGGGGGACAGGGGGTCTACTACGAGCAGTACTTC. It is translated as CASTGGQGVYYEQYF.

This chain connects TRBV19 to TRBJ2-3, with 10 nucleotides matching TRBD2. V dropped 5 bases and J dropped 7; count of bases not matched to a gene: 12. The CDR3 loop spans 16 amino acids. CDR1 is LNHDA and CDR2 is SQIVND in the germline V gene (reference sequence). CDR3 bases: TGTGCCAGTAGTCGGGGCTCCGGGACTAGCGAGCATACGCAGTATTTT. Translated: CASSRGSGTSEHTQYF.